These 8 T cell receptor beta chains were sequenced from one sample in a study of T cells in Graves' hyperthyroidism and ophthalmopathy. The TCR beta CDR3 regions underwent amplification using RNA transcripts as the source. TCR CDR3 regions were first amplified by RT-PCR with HTBI primers. TCRdb recomputed calls from the multiplex PCR reads with MiXCR, one row per CDR3 protein. The table includes more than 500,000 distinct CDR3 sequences, less than 15% detected once. Sample: blood. Receptors originate from a woman between 35 and 50 years old with Graves' hyperthyroidism.

This clonotype was recorded a few times. The V call is TRBV28, the J call TRBJ1-5; a possible D gene is TRBD1 (6 bases). V was shortened by 4 bases and J by 13 bases, with 20 bases between the two germline ends. In germline, CDR1 is MDHEN, CDR2 SYDVKM. This CDR3 is 14 amino acids long. CDR3 coding DNA: TGTGCCAGCAGTTCTTCTCGGGACATAACGAGACAGCATTTT. As protein: CASSSSRDITRQHF. Filled out from reference TRBV28 and TRBJ1-5, the complete variable domain reads DVKVTQSSRYLVKRTGEKVFLECVQDMDHENMFWYRQDPGLGLRLIYFSYDVKMKEKGDIPEGYSVSREKKERFSLILESASTNQTSMYLCASSSSRDITRQHFGDGTRLSIL.

The genes are TRBV18 and TRBJ2-1, with 9 bases fitting TRBD1. V trimming: 5 bases; J trimming: 4 bases; junction bases outside the gene matches: 6. The germline V gene has CDR1 KGHSH and CDR2 LQKENI. There are 15 residues in the CDR3. The CDR3 nucleotides are TGTGCCAGCTCAAACCCGGGACAGGGTTACAATGAGCAGTTCTTC. Protein sequence: CASSNPGQGYNEQFF.

This clonotype was recorded many times. The chain has TRBV20-1 and TRBJ2-3; maybe TRBD1 (5 bases). In germline, CDR1 is DFQATT, CDR2 SNEGSKA (reference sequence). Trimming pared 3 bases from V and 1 base from J, leaving 11 bases between. CDR3 length: 14 residues. The CDR3, as DNA: TGCAGTGCTAGCACAGGAGTTGGCACAGATACGCAGTATTTT. Translation: CSASTGVGTDTQYF.

This clonotype occurred many times. This chain uses TRBV7-6 with TRBJ2-5; 9 bases match TRBD1. Trimming took 5 bases from V and 1 from J; bases not matched to a gene: 5. CDR3 length: 15 amino acids. In germline, CDR1 is SGHVS, CDR2 FNYEAQ. CDR3 sequence (DNA): TGTGCCAGCAGCCCCCTGGACAGGGGCCAAGAGACCCAGTACTTC. This codes for CASSPLDRGQETQYF. The full variable domain, completed using reference TRBV7-6 and TRBJ2-5, is GAGVSQSPRYKVTKRGQDVALRCDPISGHVSLYWYRQALGQGPEFLTYFNYEAQQDKSGLPNDRFSAERPEGSISTLTIQRTEQRDSAMYRCASSPLDRGQETQYFGPGTRLLVL.

The V and J genes are TRBV24-1 and TRBJ2-3; 15 bases fit TRBD2. This CDR3 is 18 amino acids long. Trimming at V came to 2 bases and at J to 6 bases, leaving 8 bases not matched to a gene. In germline, CDR1 is KGHDR, CDR2 SFDVKD. The CDR3 nucleotides read TGTGCCACCAGTGATTGGACTAGCGGGAGGGCCGAGTTCGATACGCAGTATTTT. Amino acid sequence: CATSDWTSGRAEFDTQYF.

In its sample, this clonotype was seen many times. The rearrangement joins TRBV28 to TRBJ2-7, with 10 bases lining up with TRBD1. Per the germline V gene, CDR1 is MDHEN and CDR2 is SYDVKM. The junction had 9 bases not matched to a gene; V was cut back by 5 bases and J by 5 bases. The CDR3 is 15 residues long. The CDR3 loop reads CASSPPGTGVDEQYF. For the CDR3, the DNA is TGTGCCAGCAGTCCTCCCGGGACAGGGGTTGACGAGCAGTACTTC.

This clonotype was recorded a few times. V is TRBV5-4 and J is TRBJ2-7, with unresolved D. The CDR3 is 15 amino acids. Trimming shortened V by 0 bases and J by 3 bases, and 13 bases separated the two germline ends. From germline, CDR1 is SGHNT and CDR2 YYREEE (reference sequence). The CDR3 DNA follows: TGTGCCAGCAGCTTGGGGGTCCCGGACCTCTACGAGCAGTACTTC. Translation: CASSLGVPDLYEQYF.

This clonotype was seen at least ten times. The J gene is TRBJ1-5, the V gene TRBV6-2 or TRBV6-3; 7 nucleotides line up with TRBD1. The germline V gene has CDR1 MNHEY and CDR2 SVGEGT. The CDR3 runs to 15 residues. V gave up 5 bases and J gave up 9 bases; unmatched junction bases: 13. Here the CDR3 reads CASSNLGQAKLPQHF. CDR3 nucleotide sequence: TGTGCCAGCAGTAACCTTGGACAGGCCAAGTTGCCCCAGCATTTT.